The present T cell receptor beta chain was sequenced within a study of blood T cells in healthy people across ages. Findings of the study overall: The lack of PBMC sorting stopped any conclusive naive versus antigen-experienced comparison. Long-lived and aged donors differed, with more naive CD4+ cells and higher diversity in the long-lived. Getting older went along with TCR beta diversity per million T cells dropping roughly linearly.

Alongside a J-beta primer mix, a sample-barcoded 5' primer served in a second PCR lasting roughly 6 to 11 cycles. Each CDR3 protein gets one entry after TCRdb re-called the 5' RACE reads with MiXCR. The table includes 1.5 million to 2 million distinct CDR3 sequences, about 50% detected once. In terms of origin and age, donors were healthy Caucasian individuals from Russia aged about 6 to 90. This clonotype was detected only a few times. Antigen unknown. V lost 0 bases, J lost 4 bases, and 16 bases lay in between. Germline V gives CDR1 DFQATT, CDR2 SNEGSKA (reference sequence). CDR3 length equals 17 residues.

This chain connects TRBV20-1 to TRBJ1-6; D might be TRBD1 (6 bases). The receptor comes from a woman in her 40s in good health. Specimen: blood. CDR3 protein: CSARDHSRDIYNSPLHF. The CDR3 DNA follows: TGCAGTGCTAGAGACCACAGCCGGGACATTTATAATTCACCCCTCCACTTT.